The 12 T cell receptor beta chains presented below share a single source sample, sequenced in a study of blood T cell repertoires in COVID-19. Sequenced by immunoSEQ multiplex PCR; TCRdb stores in-frame clones only, minus some. Seen here are 65,000 to 85,000 clones, 85% to 90% observed once, and the top ten hold roughly 8.8%. Sequencing input: peripheral blood. All receptors derive from a man over 45 with active COVID-19.

J is TRBJ1-4 and V is TRBV11-2; possibly TRBD1 for D (5 bases). This CDR3 is 14 amino acids long. The germline gives CDR1 SGHAT, CDR2 FQNNGV. V was clipped by 0 bases and J by 10 bases, with 12 bases between them. CDR3 nucleotides: TGTGCCAGCAGCTTAGATCTCGGGGGAGGAAAACTGTTTTTT. It is translated as CASSLDLGGGKLFF.

The chain combines TRBV4-1 with TRBJ2-5, with 8 bases lining up with TRBD2. The V and J ends lost 0 bases and 9 bases, in that order; junction bases with no gene match: 3. Germline loops: CDR1 MGHRA, CDR2 YSYEKL. CDR3 length: 13 residues. DNA for the CDR3: TGCGCCAGCAGCCAAGACTGGCGGGGGGCCCAGTACTTC. Translation: CASSQDWRGAQYF.

The V call is TRBV7-2, the J call TRBJ1-1; no clear D gene. CDR1 and CDR2 (germline): SGHTA, FQGNSA. The CDR3 totals 13 residues. The V end lost 2 bases, the J end lost 11 bases, and 15 bases lay between the germline ends. The CDR3 nucleotides read TGTGCCAGCAGCTTAAATAATCAGGTAGTGGCTTTCTTT. This gives the protein CASSLNNQVVAFF.

V usage is TRBV12-3 or TRBV12-4 and J usage is TRBJ2-7; a possible D gene is TRBD2 (5 bases). The germline V and J ends were trimmed by 6 bases and 9 bases, with 18 bases remaining between them. This CDR3 is 13 amino acids long. CDR3 loop: CASSPRTLSAQYF. Written as DNA, the CDR3 is TGTGCCAGCAGCCCTAGGACCCTTAGCGCGCAGTACTTC.

This chain uses TRBV20-1 with TRBJ1-4; 9 nucleotides match TRBD1. The CDR3 is 14 amino acids. With V trimmed by 5 bases and J by 8 bases, 9 bases remained unmatched. The germline V gene encodes CDR1 DFQATT and CDR2 SNEGSKA (reference sequence). CDR3 residues: CSARDRGVYEKLFF. The CDR3 DNA is TGCAGTGCTCGTGACAGGGGGGTCTACGAAAAACTGTTTTTT.

V usage is TRBV11-1 and J usage is TRBJ2-3; 10 bases map to TRBD2. The V and J ends lost 6 bases and 4 bases, in that order; junction bases with no gene match: 10. From germline, CDR1 is SGHAT and CDR2 FQDESV (reference sequence). CDR3 length equals 16 residues. The CDR3 spells CASRGERGGWADTQYF. The CDR3 nucleotides are TGTGCCAGCAGGGGTGAGCGGGGGGGCTGGGCAGATACGCAGTATTTT.

This clone is a singleton in its sample. The chain recombines TRBV5-6 with TRBJ1-4, with 8 bases lining up with TRBD1. Germline CDR1 is SGHDT and CDR2 is YYEEEE. V shed 6 bases and J 0 bases; nucleotides not matched to a gene: 4. CDR3 length: 15 residues. CDR3 nucleotide sequence: TGTGCCAGCAAGGGACAGGCTTCAACTAATGAAAAACTGTTTTTT. Protein: CASKGQASTNEKLFF.

V is TRBV11-2 and J is TRBJ2-7; a weak D match, TRBD1 (6 bases). This CDR3 comprises 15 residues. V lost 1 base and J 2 bases, leaving 12 bases between the germline ends. The germline gives CDR1 SGHAT, CDR2 FQNNGV. CDR3: CASSLGATGAYEQYF. The CDR3 DNA reads TGTGCCAGCAGCTTAGGCGCGACAGGCGCCTACGAGCAGTACTTC.

The chain links TRBV5-1 to TRBJ1-1, with D tentatively TRBD1 (6 bases). The V and J ends lost 4 bases and 1 base respectively, with 17 bases between them. Germline CDR1 SGHRS, CDR2 YFSETQ. This CDR3 is built from 16 residues. CDR3: CASSTLGGGSNTEAFF. Written as DNA, the CDR3 is TGCGCCAGCAGCACCTTGGGCGGGGGCTCGAACACTGAAGCTTTCTTT.

This chain connects TRBV19 to TRBJ2-5; 7 bases line up with TRBD2. The CDR3 extends over 13 amino acids. The germline V gene encodes CDR1 LNHDA and CDR2 SQIVND (reference sequence). Trimming cost V 5 bases and J 5 bases; bases outside gene matches: 5. CDR3 in DNA: TGTGCCAGTAGTCCGACTAGCTTGGAGACCCAGTACTTC. Amino acid sequence: CASSPTSLETQYF.

V and J are TRBV19 and TRBJ2-3; 12 nucleotides align to TRBD2. In germline, CDR1 is LNHDA, CDR2 SQIVND (reference sequence). The CDR3 is 18 amino acids. Trimming at V came to 5 bases and at J to 4 bases, leaving 13 bases not matched to a gene. The CDR3 DNA reads as TGTGCCAGTAGTGGGTCCGGACTAGCGGGGACTCAGGCAGATACGCAGTATTTT. It specifies CASSGSGLAGTQADTQYF.

CDR3 loop: CASSSDRAGDIQYF. The DNA of the CDR3 is TGTGCCAGCAGCTCCGACAGGGCCGGAGACATTCAGTACTTC. The chain carries TRBV5-6 and TRBJ2-4, with 7 bases lining up with TRBD1. CDR3 length: 14 residues. J was trimmed by 8 bases and V by 3 bases; bases with no gene match: 8. Germline lookup yields CDR1 SGHDT and CDR2 YYEEEE.